These T cell receptor beta chains were read from a single sample in a study of blood T cell repertoires in COVID-19. Clones were read by immunoSEQ multiplex PCR, and TCRdb kept only the in-frame ones, dropping some. The sample shows 49,000 or so clones, around 90% of them seen only once. The sequenced material came from peripheral blood. The receptors shown here come from a man aged 50-60 years with active COVID-19. CDR3s include the opening cysteine and the closing phenylalanine or tryptophan. D genes are given only for firm matches. Clone sizes are given selectively: once, few, many, or a class where the clone is expanded.

v_call,clone_size,j_call,d_call,cdr3_nt,cdr3_aa
TRBV5-1,NA,TRBJ2-7,TRBD1,TGCGCCAGCAGCTTAGGGACAGGGGGGCGCGAGCAGTACTTC,CASSLGTGGREQYF
TRBV11-2,few,TRBJ1-1,NA,TGTGCCAGCAGCTTAGCCGGGAGGAACACTGAAGCTTTCTTT,CASSLAGRNTEAFF
TRBV9,NA,TRBJ2-7,TRBD2,TGTGCCCCCCCGGTAGCGGGGGAGTTCTTC,CAPPVAGEFF
TRBV13,NA,TRBJ2-1,TRBD2,TGTGCCAGCAGCTCATCAACTAGCGGGATCTACAATGAGCAGTTCTTC,CASSSSTSGIYNEQFF
TRBV2,NA,TRBJ2-3,NA,TGTGCCAGCAGTGAATACACAGATACGCAGTATTTT,CASSEYTDTQYF
TRBV27,few,TRBJ2-1,NA,TGTGCCAGCAGACGGGGGAGTCCCTACAATGAGCAGTTCTTC,CASRRGSPYNEQFF
TRBV2,NA,TRBJ2-5,NA,TGTGCCAGCAGTGCACTCCAAGAGACCCAGTACTTC,CASSALQETQYF
TRBV7-2,NA,TRBJ2-3,TRBD1,TGTGCCAGCAGTTCCCTAATTGGACAGGGGGCGTCAGATACGCAGTATTTT,CASSSLIGQGASDTQYF
TRBV2,NA,TRBJ1-4,NA,TGTGCCAGCAGCACTAAGCAACTAAATGAAAAACTGTTTTTT,CASSTKQLNEKLFF
TRBV9,few,TRBJ1-2,NA,TGTGCCAGCAGCCCCCGGTTGGGAGAAGAGTACACCTTC,CASSPRLGEEYTF
TRBV30,NA,TRBJ1-1,NA,TGTGCCTGGAGTATCCAGGACACTGAAGCTTTCTTT,CAWSIQDTEAFF
TRBV4-1,NA,TRBJ2-3,TRBD2,TGCGCCAGCAGCCGCGGACTAGCGGGAGGGCGCGCAGATACGCAGTATTTT,CASSRGLAGGRADTQYF
TRBV21-1,NA,TRBJ1-1,NA,TGTGCCAGCAGCAAAGGTGGGACAGGGAGGAACACTGAAGCTTTCTTT,CASSKGGTGRNTEAFF
TRBV5-4,NA,TRBJ1-6,TRBD1,TGTGCCAGCAGCTCTGGACAGGGGCGGTCACCCCTCCACTTT,CASSSGQGRSPLHF
TRBV5-6,NA,TRBJ2-5,NA,TGTGCCAGCAGCTTCACCGGGTCAGAGACCCAGTACTTC,CASSFTGSETQYF
TRBV30,NA,TRBJ1-1,NA,TGTGCCTGGAGTGTGGGGGGGAGGAACACTGAAGCTTTCTTT,CAWSVGGRNTEAFF
TRBV6-5,once,TRBJ2-7,NA,TGTGCCAGCAGTCAGGGAAACGAGCAGTACTTC,CASSQGNEQYF
TRBV7-2,NA,TRBJ1-1,NA,TGTGCCAGCAGCCGCTGGACGGGGGAGCAAAATAGGGGAGCTTTCTTT,CASSRWTGEQNRGAFF
TRBV10-3,NA,TRBJ1-2,TRBD1,TGTGCCATCAGTGAGATGGGGACAGGGGCTCGTCCTGGCTACACCTTC,CAISEMGTGARPGYTF
TRBV3-1/TRBV3-2,few,TRBJ1-5,NA,TGTGCCAGCAGCCAATGGACAGATCAGCCCCAGCATTTT,CASSQWTDQPQHF
TRBV2,NA,TRBJ1-6,NA,TGTGCCAGCAGTGCACGGACAGCAATTAATTCACCCCTCCACTTT,CASSARTAINSPLHF
TRBV18,NA,TRBJ2-3,TRBD1,TGTGCCAGCTCACCTGTCGGACAGGGCTCAGATACGCAGTATTTT,CASSPVGQGSDTQYF
TRBV29-1,NA,TRBJ1-2,TRBD1,TGCAGCGTAGCAACCACGGGACAGGGAGCCTATGGCTACACCTTC,CSVATTGQGAYGYTF
TRBV19,few,TRBJ2-7,NA,TGTGCCAGTAGTTTCCGATTGGGGGGTATCTACGAGCAGTACTTC,CASSFRLGGIYEQYF
TRBV7-6,NA,TRBJ2-7,TRBD1,TGTGCCAGCAGCCTCGGGACAGGGGACGAGCAGTACTTC,CASSLGTGDEQYF
TRBV28,NA,TRBJ1-3,NA,TGTGCCAGCAGTACAGGGTTCAGAAACACCATATATTTT,CASSTGFRNTIYF
TRBV5-4,NA,TRBJ2-2,NA,TGTGCCAGCAGCTTGCAGGGTTCGAACACCGGGGAGCTGTTTTTT,CASSLQGSNTGELFF
TRBV5-4,NA,TRBJ2-4,TRBD1,TGTGCCAGCAGCGAGGACAGGGAGAAAGCCAAAAACATTCAGTACTTC,CASSEDREKAKNIQYF
TRBV3-1/TRBV3-2,once,TRBJ1-2,NA,TGTGCCAGCAGAACAGGAGAATATGGCTACACCTTC,CASRTGEYGYTF
TRBV4-2,NA,TRBJ1-2,TRBD1,TGTGCCAGCAGCCAAGATAGAGGACAGGGGATGGCCGGCTACACCTTC,CASSQDRGQGMAGYTF
TRBV6-1,NA,TRBJ2-5,NA,TGTGCCAGCAGTGAAAGGCCAGGAGAGACCCAGTACTTC,CASSERPGETQYF
TRBV5-1,NA,TRBJ2-7,TRBD1,TGCGCCAGCAGCCTGGTTGATAGGGGGCAACACGAGCAGTACTTC,CASSLVDRGQHEQYF
TRBV3-1/TRBV3-2,NA,TRBJ2-1,NA,TGTGCCAGCAGCCATCTCCTAGCGACGGCTGATGAGCAGTTCTTC,CASSHLLATADEQFF
TRBV5-6,once,TRBJ2-1,NA,TGTGCCAGCAGCTTGGTAGTAGGGCTAGCGCCCTCCTACAATGAGCAGTTCTTC,CASSLVVGLAPSYNEQFF
TRBV9,NA,TRBJ1-2,NA,TGTGCCAGCAGCGTAGACAGCTCCTTGTATGGCTACACCTTC,CASSVDSSLYGYTF
TRBV6-5,NA,TRBJ2-5,TRBD2,TGTGCCACCCAGCGGGGGGACCCACAAGAGACCCAGTACTTC,CATQRGDPQETQYF
TRBV7-6,NA,TRBJ2-2,TRBD1,TGTGCCAGCAGTCCCCGGACAGGGGCGGCCGGGGAGCTGTTTTTT,CASSPRTGAAGELFF
TRBV7-2,NA,TRBJ2-1,NA,TGTGCCAGCAGCGCAGGACTACCGGGGAACAATGAGCAGTTCTTC,CASSAGLPGNNEQFF
TRBV27,NA,TRBJ1-5,TRBD1,TGTGCCAGCAGTTTATCCGGGACAGGGGCTAATCAGCCCCAGCATTTT,CASSLSGTGANQPQHF
TRBV9,few,TRBJ2-3,TRBD2,TGTGCCAGCAGCGTAGCTGGGACTAGCGGAGCCACAGATACGCAGTATTTT,CASSVAGTSGATDTQYF